Presented here are 14 T cell receptor beta chains from one specimen sequenced in a study of blood T cell repertoires in COVID-19. This table comes from immunoSEQ multiplex PCR, and its TCRdb copy is limited to in-frame clones, with some not included. The table has about 24,000 clones, 81% seen once. The sequencing input was peripheral blood. Receptor source: a man between 65 and 85 years old with acute or convalescent COVID-19.

The chain employs TRBV27 and TRBJ2-1; 9 bases are shared with TRBD2. The CDR3 extends over 18 amino acids. After removal of 0 bases from V and 2 bases from J, the junction contained 8 bases not matched to a gene. CDR1 is MNHEY and CDR2 is SMNVEV in the germline V gene (reference sequence). The CDR3 sequence is CASSLSFGSGSTYNEQFF. In DNA, the CDR3 is TGTGCCAGCAGTTTATCCTTTGGTAGCGGGAGCACCTACAATGAGCAGTTCTTC.

The gene calls are TRBV15 and TRBJ1-1; 7 bases are a match to TRBD1. The CDR3 consists of 12 residues. Unmatched junction bases numbered 2, after V lost 6 bases and J lost 4 bases. CDR1 and CDR2 (germline): LNHNV, YYDKDF (reference sequence). CDR3 DNA sequence: TGTGCCACCAGTAGACAGGGCACTGAAGCTTTCTTT. The encoded protein is CATSRQGTEAFF.

In this sample, this clone turned up a few times. This chain connects TRBV9 to TRBJ1-5, with 7 nucleotides matching TRBD1. V shed 4 bases and J 4 bases; nucleotides not matched to a gene: 8. The CDR3 extends over 15 amino acids. Germline-derived CDR1 and CDR2 are SGDLS and YYNGEE. The CDR3 bases are TGTGCCAGCAGCACCTCAGGGGGAGGAAATCAGCCCCAGCATTTT. It translates to CASSTSGGGNQPQHF.

J is TRBJ2-1 and V is TRBV5-6; the match to TRBD1 covers 12 bases. V lost 6 bases to trimming and J lost 9 bases; unmatched junction nucleotides: 4. This CDR3 has 13 amino acids. Germline values: CDR1 SGHDT, CDR2 YYEEEE. CDR3 DNA sequence: TGTGCCAGCACGGGACAGGGGGCGACTGAGCAGTTCTTC. This sequence encodes CASTGQGATEQFF.

The V call is TRBV9, the J call TRBJ1-2; 7 positions match TRBD1. V lost 2 bases to trimming and J lost 0 bases; unmatched junction nucleotides: 4. Per germline, CDR1 SGDLS and CDR2 YYNGEE. The CDR3 has 15 amino acids. DNA of the CDR3: TGTGCCAGCAGCGTGACAGGGAGAGCTAACTATGGCTACACCTTC. Its protein is CASSVTGRANYGYTF.

V gene TRBV19 combines with J gene TRBJ2-1; 7 nucleotides align to TRBD1. The CDR3 has 12 residues. CDR1 is LNHDA, CDR2 SQIVND, per germline (reference sequence). Trimming at V came to 9 bases and at J to 9 bases, leaving 8 bases not matched to a gene. The chain's CDR3 is CASRGQSGEQFF. Written as DNA, the CDR3 is TGTGCCAGCAGGGGACAGTCCGGTGAGCAGTTCTTC.

The gene calls are TRBV7-8 and TRBJ2-5; 7 nucleotides agree with TRBD1. Germline trimming cut 3 bases from V and 1 base from J; bases unmatched to any gene: 2. The CDR3 is made up of 14 amino acids. Germline-derived CDR1 and CDR2 are SGHVS and FQNEAQ. The CDR3 sequence is CASSFRQGQETQYF. DNA of the CDR3: TGTGCCAGCAGCTTTCGACAGGGCCAAGAGACCCAGTACTTC.

The rearrangement uses TRBV27 and TRBJ2-1, with 7 bases fitting TRBD1. This CDR3 spans 14 amino acids. CDR1 is MNHEY, CDR2 SMNVEV, per germline (reference sequence). Germline trimming cut 5 bases from V and 7 bases from J; bases unmatched to any gene: 8. The CDR3 spells CASSPRQGRNEQFF. The CDR3 bases are TGTGCCAGCAGTCCCCGACAGGGAAGAAATGAGCAGTTCTTC.

This chain joins TRBV5-1 and TRBJ1-4; 7 bases line up with TRBD1. This CDR3 has 14 amino acids. Germline CDR1 is SGHRS and CDR2 is YFSETQ. Losses at the gene ends were 0 bases for V and 7 bases for J; bases not matched to a gene: 3. The CDR3 here is CASSLDRGSEKLFF. Here the CDR3 DNA reads TGCGCCAGCAGCTTGGACAGGGGAAGTGAAAAACTGTTTTTT.

The chain recombines TRBV2 with TRBJ2-2; 8 bases fit TRBD1. There are 15 residues in the CDR3. CDR1 is SNHLY and CDR2 is FYNNEI in the germline V gene. The junction had 4 bases not matched to a gene; V was cut back by 3 bases and J by 4 bases. The DNA for the CDR3 is TGTGCCAGCAGTGAGACAGGGGTGACCACCGGGGAGCTGTTTTTT. The encoded protein is CASSETGVTTGELFF. Using reference TRBV2 and TRBJ2-2 for the parts outside the CDR3, the full variable domain is EPEVTQTPSHQVTQMGQEVILRCVPISNHLYFYWYRQILGQKVEFLVSFYNNEISEKSEIFDDQFSVERPDGSNFTLKIRSTKLEDSAMYFCASSETGVTTGELFFGEGSRLTVL.

The chain employs TRBV5-4 and TRBJ2-2; 7 nucleotides align to TRBD2. This CDR3 is built from 15 residues. The trim removed 1 base at V and 2 bases at J, leaving 2 bases unmatched. Germline CDR1 and CDR2: SGHNT and YYREEE (reference sequence). The CDR3 DNA sequence: TGTGCCAGCAGCTTGAGGACTAGTAACACCGGGGAGCTGTTTTTT. Its translation: CASSLRTSNTGELFF.

The chain carries TRBV14 and TRBJ1-1; 8 bases line up with TRBD1. The V gene's germline CDR1 is SGHDN and CDR2 FVKESK. There are 15 residues in the CDR3. V lost 5 bases and J lost 4; bases outside the gene matches: 9. The CDR3 nucleotides read TGTGCCAGCAGCAATCAGGGGGCGGGTATCACTGAAGCTTTCTTT. Translated: CASSNQGAGITEAFF.

As DNA, the CDR3 is TGTGCCAGTAGTGCCGCCGGGACTAGCTCCTACGAGCAGTACTTC. This gives the protein CASSAAGTSSYEQYF. V and J are TRBV19 and TRBJ2-7, with 8 bases fitting TRBD2. Germline V gives CDR1 LNHDA, CDR2 SQIVND (reference sequence). V shed 5 bases and J 0 bases; nucleotides not matched to a gene: 6. The CDR3 contains 15 residues. Drawing the rest from reference TRBV19 and TRBJ2-7, the complete variable domain is DGGITQSPKYLFRKEGQNVTLSCEQNLNHDAMYWYRQDPGQGLRLIYYSQIVNDFQKGDIAEGYSVSREKKESFPLTVTSAQKNPTAFYLCASSAAGTSSYEQYFGPGTRLTVT.

The chain combines TRBV27 with TRBJ1-5; TRBD1 matches at 8 bases. Germline CDR1 MNHEY, CDR2 SMNVEV (reference sequence). V trimming: 7 bases; J trimming: 7 bases; junction bases outside the gene matches: 6. CDR3 length: 13 residues. The CDR3 loop is CASKDRVGQPQHF. The DNA of the CDR3 is TGTGCCAGCAAGGACAGGGTTGGACAGCCCCAGCATTTT.